A single sample is the source of the 16 T cell receptor beta chains below, sequenced in a study of Graves' ophthalmopathy and Graves' hyperthyroidism. Researchers took RNA transcripts and amplified TCR beta CDR3 regions from them. Second-round multiplex PCR followed a first-round RT-PCR using HTBI primers. TCRdb re-called the multiplex PCR reads through MiXCR, storing one row per CDR3 protein. Among around 1,000,000 distinct CDR3 sequences listed, 35% to 40% were seen once. Input material: peripheral blood or thyroid tissue (not recorded which). These receptors originate from an adult man with Graves' hyperthyroidism.

CDR3 in DNA: TGCGCCAGCAGCTTTGGGGATGCGGTGGGATATGGCTACACCTTC. Translation: CASSFGDAVGYGYTF. The chain employs TRBV5-1 and TRBJ1-2, with D unresolved. CDR1 SGHRS and CDR2 YFSETQ come from the germline V gene. Trimming took off 2 bases at V and 5 bases at J, with 16 bases between the two ends. The CDR3 runs 15 residues. The full variable domain, in which reference TRBV5-1 and TRBJ1-2 provide the parts outside the CDR3, is KAGVTQTPRYLIKTRGQQVTLSCSPISGHRSVSWYQQTPGQGLQFLFEYFSETQRNKGNFPGRFSGRQFSNSRSEMNVSTLELGDSALYLCASSFGDAVGYGYTFGSGTRLTVV.

This clonotype came up many times. J is TRBJ1-3 and V is TRBV10-1; D unresolved. CDR1 and CDR2 (germline): WNHNN, SYGVQD (reference sequence). The CDR3 is made up of 14 amino acids. V was clipped by 2 bases and J by 6 bases, with 11 bases between them. In DNA form, the CDR3 reads TGCGCCAGCAGTGAGGGCGGATTGGAAAACACCATATATTTT. This codes for CASSEGGLENTIYF.

This clonotype has a count of ten or more. The V gene is TRBV19, the J gene TRBJ1-6; D is unclear. CDR3 length: 15 amino acids. Per germline, CDR1 LNHDA and CDR2 SQIVND (reference sequence). Trimming took 9 bases from V and 7 from J, leaving 19 bases between them. DNA for the CDR3: TGTGCCAGCATGGACGGACGAGTTACCAATTCACCCCTCCACTTT. Translated: CASMDGRVTNSPLHF.

This chain connects TRBV6-5 to TRBJ1-2; D remains ambiguous. V was clipped by 7 bases and J by 8 bases, with 11 bases between them. The CDR3 loop spans 11 amino acids. The germline V gene has CDR1 MNHEY and CDR2 SVGAGI. This CDR3 reads CASTKGRGYTF. The DNA for the CDR3 is TGTGCCAGCACCAAGGGCCGAGGCTACACCTTC.

This chain joins TRBV5-1 and TRBJ1-6; D ambiguous. There are 16 residues in the CDR3. V was clipped by 3 bases and J by 2 bases, with 12 bases between them. Germline CDR1 and CDR2: SGHRS and YFSETQ. CDR3 coding DNA: TGCGCCAGCAGCTCGAGGGATTTAGCCTATAATTCACCCCTCCACTTT. It translates to CASSSRDLAYNSPLHF. Filled out from reference TRBV5-1 and TRBJ1-6, the complete variable domain reads KAGVTQTPRYLIKTRGQQVTLSCSPISGHRSVSWYQQTPGQGLQFLFEYFSETQRNKGNFPGRFSGRQFSNSRSEMNVSTLELGDSALYLCASSSRDLAYNSPLHFGNGTRLTVT.

In its sample, this clonotype was seen a few times. The rearrangement joins TRBV25-1 to TRBJ2-1, with 7 nucleotides matching TRBD2. Germline V gives CDR1 MGHDK, CDR2 SYGVNS. J was trimmed by 8 bases and V by 3 bases; bases with no gene match: 10. There are 15 residues in the CDR3. CDR3 DNA sequence: TGTGCCAGCAGTGAGGAGAGCGGGATTACCGATGAGCAGTTCTTC. Amino acid sequence: CASSEESGITDEQFF. Looking up the rest from reference TRBV25-1 and TRBJ2-1 gives the full variable domain: EADIYQTPRYLVIGTGKKITLECSQTMGHDKMYWYQQDPGMELHLIHYSYGVNSTEKGDLSSESTVSRIRTEHFPLTLESARPSHTSQYLCASSEESGITDEQFFGPGTRLTVL.

The chain joins TRBV29-1 to TRBJ1-3; D is possibly TRBD1 (5 bases). CDR3 length equals 17 residues. CDR1 SQVTM and CDR2 ANQGSEA come from the germline V gene. Deletions cut 0 bases from V and 8 bases from J, with 23 bases between. The CDR3 bases are TGCAGCGTTGAAGATCCTCAGGGTGGTTGGACTGGCTACACCATATATTTT. This sequence encodes CSVEDPQGGWTGYTIYF.

The chain joins TRBV5-1 to TRBJ1-1, with 8 bases aligning to TRBD1. This CDR3 comprises 17 residues. Germline lookup yields CDR1 SGHRS and CDR2 YFSETQ. The V gene end was trimmed by 1 base and the J gene end by 5 bases; junction bases not matched to a gene: 13. The CDR3 DNA follows: TGCGCCAGCAGCTTGAAGGGATCAGGGGGCGTAGGTACTGAAGCTTTCTTT. It specifies CASSLKGSGGVGTEAFF.

The rearrangement uses TRBV15 and TRBJ2-2; D possibly corresponds to TRBD1 (5 bases). Between the trimmed V and J ends, which lost 2 bases and 0 bases, there was a span of 10 bases. Germline CDR1 LNHNV, CDR2 YYDKDF (reference sequence). This CDR3 spans 16 amino acids. The CDR3 DNA is TGTGCCACCAGCAGATCTAGGGGCTCGAACACCGGGGAGCTGTTTTTT. Translated, it gives CATSRSRGSNTGELFF.

This chain links TRBV7-9 with TRBJ1-2; D perhaps matches TRBD1 (5 bases). There are 15 residues in the CDR3. CDR1 and CDR2 (germline): SEHNR, FQNEAQ (reference sequence). Trimming cost V 6 bases and J 3 bases, with 17 bases left between them. The CDR3 loop reads CASRSGARAHYGYTF. Written as DNA, the CDR3 is TGTGCCAGCAGGTCCGGGGCCAGGGCCCACTATGGCTACACCTTC.

This clonotype occurred many times. The chain has TRBV6-5 and TRBJ2-7, with a possible D match to TRBD2 (5 bases). CDR3 length equals 14 residues. Looked up from germline, CDR1 is MNHEY and CDR2 is SVGAGI. Trimming took off 5 bases at V and 4 bases at J, with 15 bases between the two ends. As DNA, the CDR3 is TGTGCCAGCAGTAGGTCAGGCGGGCCGTACGAGCAGTACTTC. This gives the protein CASSRSGGPYEQYF.

V gene TRBV20-1 combines with J gene TRBJ1-5; a possible D gene is TRBD1 (6 bases). The V gene lost 4 bases and the J gene lost 6 bases, with 13 bases spanning the gap. The CDR3 is 13 amino acids. Germline lookup yields CDR1 DFQATT and CDR2 SNEGSKA (reference sequence). CDR3 protein: CSATQGLLQPQHF. The DNA of the CDR3 is TGCAGTGCTACTCAGGGGTTGCTTCAGCCCCAGCATTTT.

This chain uses TRBV29-1 with TRBJ1-1; 10 bases are a match to TRBD1. The CDR3 contains 13 residues. Germline CDR1 is SQVTM and CDR2 is ANQGSEA. With V trimmed by 8 bases and J by 5 bases, 8 bases remained unmatched. Here the CDR3 DNA reads TGCAGCTTGACAGGGGGCGCGGTTACTGAAGCTTTCTTT. It encodes CSLTGGAVTEAFF.

The rearrangement joins TRBV6-6 to TRBJ2-7; 10 positions match TRBD2. The V gene's germline CDR1 is MNHNY and CDR2 SVGAGI (reference sequence). Trimming at V came to 0 bases and at J to 5 bases, leaving 4 bases not matched to a gene. The length of the CDR3 is 15 residues. CDR3 region: CASSYSISGGNEQYF. CDR3 bases: TGTGCCAGCAGTTACTCGATTAGCGGGGGGAACGAGCAGTACTTC.

The chain employs TRBV6-4 and TRBJ1-2; D possibly corresponds to TRBD1 (6 bases). The germline V and J ends were trimmed by 7 bases and 4 bases, with 16 bases remaining between them. The CDR3 length is 14 residues. Germline values: CDR1 MRHNA, CDR2 SNTAGT. Here the CDR3 reads CASTPGGAGYGYTF. CDR3 in DNA: TGTGCCAGCACCCCGGGGGGCGCCGGCTATGGCTACACCTTC.

Turning to this clonotype: This clone may be a read error of a much larger clone one base away. The J gene is TRBJ1-6, the V gene TRBV25-1; no reliable D call. Germline V gene data show CDR1 as MGHDK and CDR2 as SYGVNS. The CDR3 is made up of 16 amino acids. The CDR3 reads CASSDPEGGSNSPPHF. As DNA, the CDR3 is TGTGCCAGCAGTGACCCTGAGGGCGGGAGTAATTCACCCCCCCACTTT.